Listed below are T cell receptor beta chains from one sample, sequenced in a study of T-cell memory formation after mild COVID-19. TCRdb re-called the 5' RACE reads with MiXCR, one entry per CDR3 protein. The sample gives roughly 130,000 distinct CDR3 sequences, about 6.5% of which show up once; roughly 2.2% is in the top ten. Sequenced sample: PBMCs or a T cell subset sorted from them (not recorded which). These receptors came from an adult woman who had mild COVID-19 (a few samples of this study predate the infection). Cell type and time point are not known. The CDR3 runs from the conserved cysteine through the conserved F or W. The order of the fields is D gene, clone size, J gene, V gene, CDR3 DNA, CDR3 protein. A D gene is named only where the DNA matches it firmly. Clone size is not always given. Where it is, it says once, few, many or a class for expanded clones.

d_gene: TRBD1
abundance: once
j_gene: TRBJ2-3
v_gene: TRBV20-1
CDR3nt: TGCAGTGCTAGAAAACCTCTCAGGGGGACAGCAGATACGCAGTATTTT
CDR3aa: CSARKPLRGTADTQYF

d_gene: TRBD2
abundance: many
j_gene: TRBJ2-7
v_gene: TRBV4-3
CDR3nt: TGCGCCAGCAGCCAAGACGATAGCGGGGGCACCTACGAGCAGTACTTC
CDR3aa: CASSQDDSGGTYEQYF

d_gene: .
abundance: many
j_gene: TRBJ1-1
v_gene: TRBV29-1
CDR3nt: TGCAGCGTTGAAGTCGGCTGGAGTCGAGGGACCACTGAAGCTTTCTTT
CDR3aa: CSVEVGWSRGTTEAFF

d_gene: .
abundance: .
j_gene: TRBJ2-7
v_gene: TRBV27
CDR3nt: TGTGCCAGCAGTCTTACCACAGGAGGTCCCTACGAGCAGTACTTC
CDR3aa: CASSLTTGGPYEQYF

d_gene: TRBD2
abundance: many
j_gene: TRBJ2-5
v_gene: TRBV29-1
CDR3nt: TGCAGCGTTGCCGGGACTAGCGCCGAGACCCAGTACTTC
CDR3aa: CSVAGTSAETQYF

d_gene: .
abundance: .
j_gene: TRBJ2-3
v_gene: TRBV7-8
CDR3nt: TGTGCCAGCAGCGCACGGCTCAAAAACCAAAAAACTACAGATACGCAGTATTTT
CDR3aa: CASSARLKNQKTTDTQYF

d_gene: TRBD1
abundance: .
j_gene: TRBJ2-7
v_gene: TRBV23-1
CDR3nt: TGCGCCAGCAGTCATCCGGATACCTTTCCACCTTCGGGACAGGGGGACTACGAGCAGTACTTC
CDR3aa: CASSHPDTFPPSGQGDYEQYF

d_gene: TRBD1
abundance: many
j_gene: TRBJ2-5
v_gene: TRBV7-9
CDR3nt: TGTGCCAGCAGCTCACAGGGGGAAGAGACCCAGTACTTC
CDR3aa: CASSSQGEETQYF

d_gene: .
abundance: many
j_gene: TRBJ1-1
v_gene: TRBV2
CDR3nt: TGTGCCAGCAGGGACTCGACAGGAGGGAACACTGAAGCTTTCTTT
CDR3aa: CASRDSTGGNTEAFF

d_gene: .
abundance: few
j_gene: TRBJ2-7
v_gene: TRBV12-3/TRBV12-4
CDR3nt: TGTGCCAGCAGTTTAGATCGGGGGGCGCTTGGATACGAGCAGTACTTC
CDR3aa: CASSLDRGALGYEQYF

d_gene: .
abundance: .
j_gene: TRBJ2-3
v_gene: TRBV20-1
CDR3nt: TGCAGTGCCGTGGACAGAAAGAGCACAGATACGCAGTATTTT
CDR3aa: CSAVDRKSTDTQYF

d_gene: TRBD2
abundance: many
j_gene: TRBJ2-1
v_gene: TRBV29-1
CDR3nt: TGCAGCGTAGGGACTAGCGGGAGGGTAGATGAGCAGTTCTTC
CDR3aa: CSVGTSGRVDEQFF

d_gene: TRBD2
abundance: .
j_gene: TRBJ2-7
v_gene: TRBV3-1
CDR3nt: TGTGCCAGCACCCGTAGCGGGAGGCCTTACGAGCAGTACTTC
CDR3aa: CASTRSGRPYEQYF

d_gene: .
abundance: many
j_gene: TRBJ2-1
v_gene: TRBV2
CDR3nt: TGTGCCAGCAGCCCCGGCTACAATGAGCAGTTCTTC
CDR3aa: CASSPGYNEQFF

d_gene: TRBD1
abundance: few
j_gene: TRBJ1-6
v_gene: TRBV18
CDR3nt: TGTGCCAGCTCCCCCACAGGACAGGGCGCAAATTCACCCCTCCACTTT
CDR3aa: CASSPTGQGANSPLHF

d_gene: TRBD2
abundance: .
j_gene: TRBJ2-7
v_gene: TRBV20-1
CDR3nt: TGCAGTGCTAGAGATGCTAGCGGGGTTACCTACGAGCAGTACTTC
CDR3aa: CSARDASGVTYEQYF

d_gene: .
abundance: many
j_gene: TRBJ1-1
v_gene: TRBV12-3/TRBV12-4
CDR3nt: TGTGCCAGCAGCCGGGGTATGAACACTGAAGCTTTCTTT
CDR3aa: CASSRGMNTEAFF

d_gene: TRBD1
abundance: many
j_gene: TRBJ2-7
v_gene: TRBV6-5
CDR3nt: TGTGCCAGCAGTTTGACAGGGACCCACGAGCAGTACTTC
CDR3aa: CASSLTGTHEQYF

d_gene: .
abundance: many
j_gene: TRBJ2-1
v_gene: TRBV18
CDR3nt: TGTGCCAGCTCAACACGGGACAATATTCACAATGAGCAGTTCTTC
CDR3aa: CASSTRDNIHNEQFF

d_gene: .
abundance: few
j_gene: TRBJ2-3
v_gene: TRBV30
CDR3nt: TGTGCCTGGAGGAGGGGAGAGTGGTACAACACAGATACGCAGTATTTT
CDR3aa: CAWRRGEWYNTDTQYF

d_gene: .
abundance: .
j_gene: TRBJ1-2
v_gene: TRBV3-1
CDR3nt: TGTGCCAGCAGCCCCGGCCCGGGGCAGGGCTATGGCTACACCTTC
CDR3aa: CASSPGPGQGYGYTF

d_gene: .
abundance: many
j_gene: TRBJ2-1
v_gene: TRBV29-1
CDR3nt: TGCAGCGTTGAAGAGGCGCGAAGTATGTCCTACAATGAGCAGTTCTTC
CDR3aa: CSVEEARSMSYNEQFF

d_gene: TRBD1
abundance: few
j_gene: TRBJ1-2
v_gene: TRBV18
CDR3nt: TGTGCCAGCTCACCGGGAGTGACAGGGGGCAGGAACTATGGCTACACCTTC
CDR3aa: CASSPGVTGGRNYGYTF

d_gene: .
abundance: .
j_gene: TRBJ2-5
v_gene: TRBV5-1
CDR3nt: TGCGCCAGCAGCTCCTCCTTTCCAGGGGCCGTCCAAGAGACCCAGTACTTC
CDR3aa: CASSSSFPGAVQETQYF

d_gene: TRBD1
abundance: few
j_gene: TRBJ2-1
v_gene: TRBV7-2
CDR3nt: TGTGCCAGCAGGACGTTACGACAGGGGGCCGCGAGTGAGCAGTTCTTC
CDR3aa: CASRTLRQGAASEQFF

d_gene: TRBD2
abundance: .
j_gene: TRBJ2-7
v_gene: TRBV12-3/TRBV12-4
CDR3nt: TGTGCCAGCAGGCCTACTAGCGGGGTCCCCTACGAGCAGTACTTC
CDR3aa: CASRPTSGVPYEQYF

d_gene: .
abundance: few
j_gene: TRBJ2-1
v_gene: TRBV29-1
CDR3nt: TGCAGCGTATCCGCGCGCCGGGGCAATGAGCAGTTCTTC
CDR3aa: CSVSARRGNEQFF

d_gene: TRBD2
abundance: many
j_gene: TRBJ2-1
v_gene: TRBV9
CDR3nt: TGTGCCAGCAGCGTAGTTGGAGCGGGAGCCTCCTACAATGAGCAGTTCTTC
CDR3aa: CASSVVGAGASYNEQFF

d_gene: .
abundance: .
j_gene: TRBJ2-3
v_gene: TRBV7-8
CDR3nt: TGTGCCAGCAGCTTCCGCACGGGAACGCAGTATTTT
CDR3aa: CASSFRTGTQYF

d_gene: .
abundance: .
j_gene: TRBJ1-1
v_gene: TRBV3-1
CDR3nt: TGTGCCAGCAGCCAAGTCGGCAACCCCACTGAAGCTTTCTTT
CDR3aa: CASSQVGNPTEAFF

d_gene: .
abundance: few
j_gene: TRBJ1-1
v_gene: TRBV18
CDR3nt: TGTGCCAGCTCACCACCCTGGGGAGGCACTGAAGCTTTCTTT
CDR3aa: CASSPPWGGTEAFF

d_gene: .
abundance: many
j_gene: TRBJ2-1
v_gene: TRBV20-1
CDR3nt: TGCAGTGCTAGAGATGGGGCACCGAAGCAGTTCTTC
CDR3aa: CSARDGAPKQFF

d_gene: .
abundance: many
j_gene: TRBJ2-7
v_gene: TRBV5-1
CDR3nt: TGCGCCAGCAGCCTTCATGACGGCTACGAGCAGTACTTC
CDR3aa: CASSLHDGYEQYF

d_gene: TRBD2
abundance: many
j_gene: TRBJ2-1
v_gene: TRBV23-1
CDR3nt: TGCGCCAGCAGTCAACCGGGGGCTAGCGGGGGGGCGATATACAATGAGCAGTTCTTC
CDR3aa: CASSQPGASGGAIYNEQFF

d_gene: .
abundance: many
j_gene: TRBJ2-1
v_gene: TRBV29-1
CDR3nt: TGCAGCGACACTCAGGGCTACAATGAGCAGTTCTTC
CDR3aa: CSDTQGYNEQFF

d_gene: .
abundance: many
j_gene: TRBJ2-3
v_gene: TRBV7-2
CDR3nt: TGTGCCAGCAGTCCTACGGCGGGAATTAGCACAGATACGCAGTATTTT
CDR3aa: CASSPTAGISTDTQYF

d_gene: .
abundance: many
j_gene: TRBJ2-7
v_gene: TRBV7-2
CDR3nt: TGTGCCAGCAGCTTAGCGGGGGCGGGGCAGTACTTC
CDR3aa: CASSLAGAGQYF

d_gene: TRBD2
abundance: few
j_gene: TRBJ2-5
v_gene: TRBV7-7
CDR3nt: TGTGCCAGCAGCACCGGGACTAGCACGGCAGAGACCCAGTACTTC
CDR3aa: CASSTGTSTAETQYF

d_gene: TRBD1
abundance: .
j_gene: TRBJ2-7
v_gene: TRBV27
CDR3nt: TGTGCCAGCAGCCCAGGACAGGGGGCGCCTACTTACGAGCAGTACTTC
CDR3aa: CASSPGQGAPTYEQYF

d_gene: TRBD1
abundance: .
j_gene: TRBJ1-1
v_gene: TRBV18
CDR3nt: TGTGCCAGCTCACGGGGACAGGGGAACACTGAAGCTTTCTTT
CDR3aa: CASSRGQGNTEAFF